The next 22 T cell receptor beta chains were all read from a single sample in a study of T cell responses to AZD1222 COVID-19 vaccine. Measured with immunoSEQ multiplex PCR; TCRdb has only the in-frame clones, and not every one. Altogether 85,000 to 130,000 clones are present, around nine tenths being singletons, with the ten largest covering roughly 3.3%. The material sequenced was peripheral blood, taken 28 days after the second dose of the MenACWY control vaccine. These receptors were taken from an adult who received the MenACWY meningococcal vaccine as a control.

This clone was detected once. The J gene is TRBJ1-2, the V gene TRBV30, with D uncertain. Trimming removed 8 bases from V and 3 bases from J, with 19 bases in between. CDR1 is GTSNPN, CDR2 SVGIG, per germline (reference sequence). The CDR3 covers 14 residues. DNA for the CDR3: TGTGCCGGAAAAAAGGGTTCTTTATACTATGGCTACACCTTC. Amino acid sequence: CAGKKGSLYYGYTF.

CDR3 residues: CASSFAAGPPWEQYF. As DNA, the CDR3 is TGTGCCAGCAGCTTCGCGGCAGGACCCCCCTGGGAGCAGTACTTC. The chain employs TRBV5-5 and TRBJ2-7; D gene ambiguous. Germline V gene lookup returns CDR1 SGHKS and CDR2 YYEKEE (reference sequence). Trimming pared 2 bases from V and 7 bases from J, leaving 19 bases between. CDR3 length equals 15 residues.

V usage is TRBV5-6 and J usage is TRBJ2-1, with 11 bases that match TRBD1. The ends lost 3 bases at V and 6 bases at J; junction bases unmatched: 2. CDR3 length: 14 amino acids. Per germline, CDR1 SGHDT and CDR2 YYEEEE. In DNA form, the CDR3 reads TGTGCCAGCAGCTATGGACAGGGGGCCAATGAGCAGTTCTTC. It codes for CASSYGQGANEQFF.

The chain carries TRBV30 and TRBJ2-7, with D tentatively TRBD1 (5 bases). CDR1 and CDR2 from the germline V gene are GTSNPN and SVGIG (reference sequence). CDR3 length: 14 amino acids. V was cut by 7 bases and J by 3 bases, with 19 bases left in between. The CDR3 here is CASVVAGNVYEQYF. Written as DNA, the CDR3 is TGTGCCTCTGTTGTGGCAGGGAACGTCTACGAGCAGTACTTC.

This chain links TRBV7-2 with TRBJ1-5; unclear D gene. Trimming cost V 5 bases and J 3 bases, with 14 bases left between them. Germline V gene sequence: CDR1 SGHTA, CDR2 FQGNSA. The CDR3 length is 15 residues. As DNA, the CDR3 is TGTGCCAGCAGCCCATCAAAGGTACTCAATCAGCCCCAGCATTTT. As protein: CASSPSKVLNQPQHF.

The rearrangement links TRBV11-3 to TRBJ2-7; TRBD2 matches at 12 bases. CDR1 and CDR2 (germline): SGHNT, YENEEA. The J segment lost 4 bases and the V segment lost 6 bases, leaving 22 bases of the junction unmatched. The CDR3 consists of 20 residues. CDR3 amino acids: CASRNADCFPLTSGGYEQYF. The CDR3 DNA is TGTGCCAGCAGAAACGCTGACTGTTTCCCCTTGACTAGCGGGGGATACGAGCAGTACTTC.

This chain joins TRBV2 and TRBJ2-1; either TRBD1 or TRBD2 may supply D (5 bases each). The CDR3 has 16 residues. Germline loops: CDR1 SNHLY, CDR2 FYNNEI. Trimming took off 8 bases at V and 6 bases at J, with 23 bases between the two ends. CDR3 nucleotide sequence: TGTGCCAGCCCTGACTCTACGGGGCAGGGTGGCAATGAGCAGTTCTTC. Translating it yields CASPDSTGQGGNEQFF.

CDR3 nucleotide sequence: TGCGCCAGCAGCTTGGAGGGGGGCAGTCGGAGCACTGAAGCTTTCTTT. It translates to CASSLEGGSRSTEAFF. This chain uses TRBV5-1 with TRBJ1-1; weak D call: TRBD1 (6 bases). V was cut by 0 bases and J by 4 bases, with 16 bases left in between. This CDR3 has 16 amino acids. Germline CDR1 SGHRS, CDR2 YFSETQ.

This clone was found a few times. The CDR3 sequence is CASRILSAGGSPLHF. As DNA, the CDR3 is TGTGCCAGCCGCATCCTATCAGCGGGGGGATCACCCCTCCACTTT. The rearrangement uses TRBV28 and TRBJ1-6, with a possible D match to TRBD1 (5 bases). This CDR3 comprises 15 residues. CDR1 MDHEN and CDR2 SYDVKM come from the germline V gene. The V and J ends lost 8 bases and 10 bases respectively, with 21 bases between them.

This clone appeared once. This rearrangement joins TRBV18 to TRBJ1-2; D is unresolved. CDR1 is KGHSH and CDR2 is LQKENI in the germline V gene. V gave up 3 bases and J gave up 1 base, with 12 bases separating them. The CDR3 runs to 15 residues. The CDR3 coding sequence is TGTGCCAGCTCACCCGAGGACCGATATAACTATGGCTACACCTTC. Encoded protein: CASSPEDRYNYGYTF.

The chain employs TRBV25-1 and TRBJ1-3, with unresolved D. The ends were cut back, 2 bases at V and 1 base at J, with 9 bases in the middle. The CDR3 has 15 residues. The germline CDR1 and CDR2 sequences are MGHDK and SYGVNS. CDR3 loop: CASSEGGRSGNTIYF. Here the CDR3 DNA reads TGTGCCAGCAGTGAAGGAGGCAGGTCTGGAAACACCATATATTTT.

This chain joins TRBV6-2 or TRBV6-3 and TRBJ2-3; TRBD2 agrees at 12 bases. The CDR3 length is 16 residues. The V segment lost 5 bases and the J segment 5 bases; nucleotides outside the gene matches: 8. Per germline, CDR1 MNHEY and CDR2 SVGEGT. CDR3: CASSRRTSGVIDTQYF. CDR3 in DNA: TGTGCCAGCAGTCGACGGACTAGCGGGGTTATAGATACGCAGTATTTT.

V is TRBV7-2 and J is TRBJ2-3; D is unclear. V was pared by 2 bases and J by 6 bases, with 6 bases between. CDR3 length equals 12 residues. Per germline, CDR1 SGHTA and CDR2 FQGNSA. CDR3 DNA: TGTGCCAGCAGCTTATCTGGGGATACGCAGTATTTT. As protein: CASSLSGDTQYF.

This rearrangement joins TRBV6-2 or TRBV6-3 to TRBJ2-7; D unclear. Between the trimmed V and J ends, which lost 6 bases and 0 bases, there was a span of 18 bases. This CDR3 spans 16 amino acids. Germline V lookup: CDR1 MNHEY, CDR2 SVGEGT. CDR3 protein: CASSLNPAESSYEQYF. The CDR3, as DNA: TGTGCCAGCAGCCTAAACCCGGCAGAGAGCTCCTACGAGCAGTACTTC.

This chain connects TRBV2 to TRBJ2-5; D possibly corresponds to TRBD2 (6 bases). The CDR3 extends over 16 amino acids. Germline assignment: CDR1 SNHLY and CDR2 FYNNEI. V was clipped by 5 bases and J by 2 bases, with 18 bases between them. Written as DNA, the CDR3 is TGTGCCAGCAGTCAAATGGGGGGTTTTGGGCAAGAGACCCAGTACTTC. This gives the protein CASSQMGGFGQETQYF.

The chain combines TRBV4-3 with TRBJ1-1; 7 nucleotides agree with TRBD1. V lost 2 bases to trimming and J lost 0 bases; unmatched junction nucleotides: 12. Per the germline V gene, CDR1 is LGHNA and CDR2 is YSLEER. This CDR3 is built from 18 residues. The CDR3 DNA reads TGCGCCAGCAGCCAATCTGCGGGACAGACCTATTTGAACACTGAAGCTTTCTTT. This codes for CASSQSAGQTYLNTEAFF.

V and J are TRBV7-2 and TRBJ1-5, with 7 bases identical to TRBD1. V was clipped by 3 bases and J by 5 bases; unmatched bases: 4. Germline assignment: CDR1 SGHTA and CDR2 FQGNSA. The CDR3 is 14 amino acids. CDR3 amino acids: CASSFGQGDQPQHF. The CDR3 DNA is TGTGCCAGCAGCTTTGGCCAGGGGGATCAGCCCCAGCATTTT.

The V and J genes are TRBV19 and TRBJ2-7; perhaps TRBD1 as D (5 bases). The CDR3 covers 15 residues. The germline CDR1 and CDR2 sequences are LNHDA and SQIVND (reference sequence). The ends were cut back, 1 base at V and 2 bases at J, with 12 bases in the middle. CDR3 sequence reads: CASSIGGQGPYEQYF. CDR3 coding DNA: TGTGCCAGTAGTATAGGGGGTCAGGGCCCCTACGAGCAGTACTTC.

This clone was counted once. The chain has TRBV7-6 and TRBJ2-1; weak D call: TRBD1 (5 bases). Germline V gene sequence: CDR1 SGHVS, CDR2 FNYEAQ. CDR3 length: 16 residues. The V end lost 5 bases, the J end lost 0 bases, and 14 bases lay between the germline ends. DNA of the CDR3: TGTGCCAGCAGCCGACAGAGTAAGAGCTCCTACAATGAGCAGTTCTTC. Protein sequence: CASSRQSKSSYNEQFF.

The chain employs TRBV7-2 and TRBJ2-5; no clear D. Trimming took off 5 bases at V and 5 bases at J, with 12 bases between the two ends. Looked up from germline, CDR1 is SGHTA and CDR2 is FQGNSA. This CDR3 spans 13 amino acids. The CDR3 sequence: CASSEQEAETQYF. CDR3 nucleotides: TGTGCCAGCAGCGAGCAGGAAGCGGAGACCCAGTACTTC. Based on the CDR3 plus reference TRBV7-2 and TRBJ2-5, the full variable domain is GAGVSQSPSNKVTEKGKDVELRCDPISGHTALYWYRQSLGQGLEFLIYFQGNSAPDKSGLPSDRFSAERTGGSVSTLTIQRTQQEDSAVYLCASSEQEAETQYFGPGTRLLVL.

The chain combines TRBV3-1 (or the pseudogene TRBV3-2) with TRBJ1-2; no clear D gene. CDR3 length: 14 residues. CDR1 LGHDT and CDR2 YNNKEL come from the germline V gene (reference sequence). The V gene lost 4 bases and the J gene lost 2 bases, with 11 bases spanning the gap. This CDR3 reads CASSPRRVNYGYTF. DNA for the CDR3: TGTGCCAGCAGCCCCCGGAGGGTAAACTATGGCTACACCTTC.

There are a few counts of this clone. The rearrangement joins TRBV15 to TRBJ2-7; TRBD1 matches at 8 bases. Losses at the gene ends were 4 bases for V and 4 bases for J; bases not matched to a gene: 12. Germline CDR1 and CDR2: LNHNV and YYDKDF (reference sequence). The CDR3 covers 16 residues. The CDR3 nucleotides read TGTGCCACCAGCACTACAGGACAGGGCTATAGTTACGAGCAGTACTTC. Translating it yields CATSTTGQGYSYEQYF. The whole variable domain, remainder taken from reference TRBV15 and TRBJ2-7, is DAMVIQNPRYQVTQFGKPVTLSCSQTLNHNVMYWYQQKSSQAPKLLFHYYDKDFNNEADTPDNFQSRRPNTSFCFLDIRSPGLGDTAMYLCATSTTGQGYSYEQYFGPGTRLTVT.